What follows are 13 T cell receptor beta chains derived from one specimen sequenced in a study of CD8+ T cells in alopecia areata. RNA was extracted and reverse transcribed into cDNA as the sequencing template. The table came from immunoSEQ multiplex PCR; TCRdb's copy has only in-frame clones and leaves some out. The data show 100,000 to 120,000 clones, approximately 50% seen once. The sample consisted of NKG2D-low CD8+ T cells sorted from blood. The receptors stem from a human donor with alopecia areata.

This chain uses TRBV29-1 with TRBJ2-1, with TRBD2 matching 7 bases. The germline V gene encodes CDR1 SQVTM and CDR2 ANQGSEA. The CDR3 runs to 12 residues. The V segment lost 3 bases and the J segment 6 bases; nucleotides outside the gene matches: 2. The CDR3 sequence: CSVDGGSNEQFF. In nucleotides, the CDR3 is TGCAGCGTTGATGGCGGGAGCAATGAGCAGTTCTTC.

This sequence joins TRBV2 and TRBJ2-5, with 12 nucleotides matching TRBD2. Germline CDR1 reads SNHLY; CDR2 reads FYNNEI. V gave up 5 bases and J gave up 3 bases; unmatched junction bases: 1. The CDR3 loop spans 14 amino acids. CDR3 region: CASSWTSGKETQYF. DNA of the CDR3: TGTGCCAGCAGTTGGACTAGCGGGAAAGAGACCCAGTACTTC.

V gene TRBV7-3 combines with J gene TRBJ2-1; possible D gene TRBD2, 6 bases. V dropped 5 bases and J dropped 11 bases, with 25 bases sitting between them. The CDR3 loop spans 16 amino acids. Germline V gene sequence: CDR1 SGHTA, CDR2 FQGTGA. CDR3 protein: CASSRPRVAEQGQQFF. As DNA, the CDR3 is TGTGCCAGCAGCCGTCCCAGAGTAGCGGAGCAAGGACAGCAGTTCTTC.

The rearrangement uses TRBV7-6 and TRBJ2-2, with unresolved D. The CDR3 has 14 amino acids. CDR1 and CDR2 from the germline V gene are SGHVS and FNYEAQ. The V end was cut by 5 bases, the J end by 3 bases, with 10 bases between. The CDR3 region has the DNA TGTGCCAGCAGCCCACTCGTATACACCGGGGAGCTGTTTTTT. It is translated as CASSPLVYTGELFF.

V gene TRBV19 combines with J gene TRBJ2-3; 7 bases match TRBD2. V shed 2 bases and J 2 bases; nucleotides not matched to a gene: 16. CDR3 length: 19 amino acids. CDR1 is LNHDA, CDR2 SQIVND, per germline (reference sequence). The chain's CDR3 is CASSIWGLSGRGSTDTQYF. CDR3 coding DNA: TGTGCCAGTAGTATATGGGGACTTAGCGGGCGAGGCTCCACAGATACGCAGTATTTT.

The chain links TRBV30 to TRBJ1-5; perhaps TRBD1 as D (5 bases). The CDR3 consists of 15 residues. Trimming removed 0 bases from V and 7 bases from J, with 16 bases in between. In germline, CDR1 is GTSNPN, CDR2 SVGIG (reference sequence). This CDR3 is CAWSVRGRNYQPQHF. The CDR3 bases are TGTGCCTGGAGTGTACGGGGGAGAAACTACCAGCCCCAGCATTTT. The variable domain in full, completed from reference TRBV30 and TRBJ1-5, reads SQTIHQWPATLVQPVGSPLSLECTVEGTSNPNLYWYRQAAGRGLQLLFYSVGIGQISSEVPQNLSASRPQDRQFILSSKKLLLSDSGFYLCAWSVRGRNYQPQHFGDGTRLSIL.

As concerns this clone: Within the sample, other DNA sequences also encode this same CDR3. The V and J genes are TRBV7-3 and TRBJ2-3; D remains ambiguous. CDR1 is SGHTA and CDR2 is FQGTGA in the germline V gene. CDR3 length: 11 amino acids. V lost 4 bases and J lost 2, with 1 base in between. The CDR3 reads CASSYTDTQYF. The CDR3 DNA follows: TGTGCCAGCAGCTACACAGATACGCAGTATTTT.

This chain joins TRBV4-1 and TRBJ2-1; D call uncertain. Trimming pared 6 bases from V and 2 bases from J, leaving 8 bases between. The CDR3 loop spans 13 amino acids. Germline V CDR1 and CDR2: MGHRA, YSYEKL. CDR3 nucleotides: TGCGCCAGCAGTATGGCAGCCTACAATGAGCAGTTCTTC. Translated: CASSMAAYNEQFF.

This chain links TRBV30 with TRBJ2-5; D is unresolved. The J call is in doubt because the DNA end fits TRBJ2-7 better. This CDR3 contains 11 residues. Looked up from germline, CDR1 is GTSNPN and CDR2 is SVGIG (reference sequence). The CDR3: CAWGREVEQYF. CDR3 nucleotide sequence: TGTGCCTGGGGTCGTGAGGTCGAGCAGTACTTC.

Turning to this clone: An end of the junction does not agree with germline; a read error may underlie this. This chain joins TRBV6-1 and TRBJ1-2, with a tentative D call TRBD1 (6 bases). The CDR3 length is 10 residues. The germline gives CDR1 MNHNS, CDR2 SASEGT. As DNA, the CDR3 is TGTGCCTGCAGATCAGGGGTGTACACCTTC. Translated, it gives CACRSGVYTF.

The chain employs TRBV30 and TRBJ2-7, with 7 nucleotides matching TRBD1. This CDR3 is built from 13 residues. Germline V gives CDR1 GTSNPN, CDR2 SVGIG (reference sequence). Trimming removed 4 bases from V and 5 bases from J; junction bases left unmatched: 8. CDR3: CAWNVDRSNEQYF. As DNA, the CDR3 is TGTGCCTGGAACGTGGACAGGTCCAACGAGCAGTACTTC.

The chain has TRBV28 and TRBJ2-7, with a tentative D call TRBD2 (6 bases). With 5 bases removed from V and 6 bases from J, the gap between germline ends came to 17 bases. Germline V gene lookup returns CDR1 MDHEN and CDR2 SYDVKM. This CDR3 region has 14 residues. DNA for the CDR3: TGTGCCAGCAGTATGCTTGCGGCAGCGGGCGAGCAGTACTTC. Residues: CASSMLAAAGEQYF.

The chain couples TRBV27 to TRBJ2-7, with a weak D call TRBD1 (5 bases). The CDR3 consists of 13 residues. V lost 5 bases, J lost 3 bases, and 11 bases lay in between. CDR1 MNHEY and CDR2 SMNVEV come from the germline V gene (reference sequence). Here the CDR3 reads CASSGALSYEQYF. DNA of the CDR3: TGTGCCAGCAGTGGGGCCTTGAGCTACGAGCAGTACTTC.